This T cell receptor beta chain was found in a study of identical twins. cDNA molecules carried unique molecular identifiers, and template switching added a universal primer site. A single record per CDR3 protein comes from TCRdb applying MiXCR to the 5' RACE reads. This table has about 920,000 distinct CDR3 sequences, over 9% appearing once. Concerning this clonotype itself: Its specificity is unknown.

This CDR3 is 14 amino acids long. Per the germline V gene, CDR1 is SGHRS and CDR2 is YFSETQ. The V and J ends lost 2 bases and 6 bases respectively, with 11 bases between them. Study-wide results and limits: A partial confounding effect on zero-insertion analyses could come from invariant MAIT and iNKT cells. It was cross-sectional statistical analysis, not following the same donors, that the conclusions relied on. Where beta out-of-frame sequences were concerned, excess twin sharing was weaker.

These data are also associated with another study on yellow fever vaccine responses in identical twins.

The chain has TRBV5-1 and TRBJ2-2; no definite D call. The sample comprised PBMCs. The source is a woman between 18 and 29 years old in good health. The CDR3 spells CASSFNLIPGELFF. The DNA of the CDR3 is TGCGCCAGCAGCTTTAACCTCATCCCCGGGGAGCTGTTTTTT. The whole variable domain, filled in from reference TRBV5-1 and TRBJ2-2, reads KAGVTQTPRYLIKTRGQQVTLSCSPISGHRSVSWYQQTPGQGLQFLFEYFSETQRNKGNFPGRFSGRQFSNSRSEMNVSTLELGDSALYLCASSFNLIPGELFFGEGSRLTVL.